This TCR beta chain is from a study of brain T cells in children with intractable seizures. Study-level findings and limits: Pre- and post-surgery blood differed in depth, so pre-surgery absences may be undersampling.

The sequenced cases were selected for having the highest brain T cell transcript signatures. Patients received at least one anti-epileptic drug before surgery. Regarding this clone: As yet, its antigen is unknown.

Germline V gives CDR1 SGHVS, CDR2 FQNEAQ. The CDR3 is made up of 18 amino acids. The V gene lost 6 bases and the J gene lost 0 bases, with 23 bases spanning the gap. Method: immunoSEQ multiplex PCR; TCRdb's copy keeps in-frame clones and lacks some. The table shows approximately 44,000 clones, with around 90% occurring only once. This specimen was peripheral blood, taken at surgery. The source of this sequence is a girl aged 2-10 years with tuberous sclerosis and intractable seizures. J is TRBJ1-1 and V is TRBV7-8; tentatively, D is TRBD1 (5 bases). This CDR3 is CASSEPPVGGDMNTEAFF. For the CDR3, the DNA is TGTGCCAGCAGTGAGCCCCCCGTGGGGGGGGATATGAACACTGAAGCTTTCTTT.